The clone carrying this T cell receptor beta chain was seen at least ten times. This sample is drawn from a study of early T cells in non-severe SARS-CoV-2 infection. The length of the CDR3 is 14 residues. Germline V gene data show CDR1 as SGHTA and CDR2 as FQGTGA. The V and J ends lost 4 bases and 5 bases, in that order; junction bases with no gene match: 3. Each CDR3 protein gets one entry after TCRdb re-called the 5' RACE reads with MiXCR. The sample yields tens of thousands of distinct CDR3 sequences, about 9.7% seen once. The sequence was obtained from an adult who was a healthcare worker with PCR-confirmed SARS-CoV-2 infection or an uninfected control (not recorded which). V gene TRBV7-3 combines with J gene TRBJ2-3; 10 bases are a match to TRBD2. The specimen was whole blood. CDR3 coding DNA: TGTGCCAGCAGCTCGGGACTAGCGAGAGATACGCAGTATTTT. It codes for CASSSGLARDTQYF.